Listed below are T cell receptor beta chains from one sample, sequenced in a study of cytomegalovirus exposure and HLA in healthy donors. Profiled with immunoSEQ multiplex PCR; TCRdb holds only in-frame clones, not every one. The sample table sets out about 60,000 clones. The sequencing sample was made of PBMCs. These receptor sequences come from a man aged 45-65 years in good health and CMV-seropositive. The CDR3 runs from the conserved cysteine through the conserved F or W. A D gene is named only where the DNA matches it firmly.

j_gene: TRBJ2-2; v_gene: TRBV4-2; d_gene: NA; len: 13; CDR3aa: CASSQGETGELFF; CDR3nt: TGTGCCAGCAGCCAAGGGGAGACCGGGGAGCTGTTTTTT
j_gene: TRBJ2-7; v_gene: TRBV28; d_gene: TRBD2; len: 11; CDR3aa: CASSLGEGQYF; CDR3nt: TGTGCCAGCAGTTTAGGGGAGGGTCAGTACTTC
j_gene: TRBJ1-3; v_gene: TRBV9; d_gene: NA; len: 17; CDR3aa: CASSVVPGEGGRNTIYF; CDR3nt: TGTGCCAGCAGCGTAGTCCCCGGGGAGGGCGGGAGAAACACCATATATTTT
j_gene: TRBJ2-7; v_gene: TRBV6-6; d_gene: NA; len: 14; CDR3aa: CASSAQQGQYEQYF; CDR3nt: TGTGCCAGCAGTGCCCAGCAGGGGCAGTACGAGCAGTACTTC
j_gene: TRBJ1-1; v_gene: TRBV19; d_gene: NA; len: 14; CDR3aa: CASSIEARVAEAFF; CDR3nt: TGTGCCAGTAGTATAGAGGCCAGGGTCGCTGAAGCTTTCTTT
j_gene: TRBJ2-7; v_gene: TRBV11-2; d_gene: NA; len: 14; CDR3aa: CASRATGLWSEQYF; CDR3nt: TGTGCCAGCAGGGCAACGGGTTTATGGTCCGAGCAGTACTTC
j_gene: TRBJ2-6; v_gene: TRBV6-1; d_gene: NA; len: 16; CDR3aa: CASSEAGGWGANVLTF; CDR3nt: TGTGCCAGCAGTGAAGCAGGAGGGTGGGGGGCCAACGTCCTGACTTTC
j_gene: TRBJ2-7; v_gene: TRBV4-3; d_gene: NA; len: 17; CDR3aa: CASSQDPAGDSHYEQYF; CDR3nt: TGCGCCAGCAGCCAAGATCCAGCCGGAGACAGTCACTACGAGCAGTACTTC
j_gene: TRBJ1-5; v_gene: TRBV28; d_gene: NA; len: 14; CDR3aa: CASSFRQVAKPQHF; CDR3nt: TGTGCCAGCAGTTTCCGACAGGTCGCTAAGCCCCAGCATTTT
j_gene: TRBJ1-6; v_gene: TRBV2; d_gene: TRBD1; len: 14; CDR3aa: CASSRQGARSPLHF; CDR3nt: TGTGCCAGCAGTAGGCAGGGGGCGCGTTCACCCCTCCACTTT
j_gene: TRBJ2-2; v_gene: TRBV10-2; d_gene: NA; len: 14; CDR3aa: CASQRDTNTGELFF; CDR3nt: TGCGCCAGCCAAAGAGACACGAACACCGGGGAGCTGTTTTTT
j_gene: TRBJ2-2; v_gene: TRBV7-6; d_gene: TRBD2; len: 16; CDR3aa: CASSLEGRGDRGELFF; CDR3nt: TGTGCCAGCAGCTTAGAAGGACGGGGGGATAGAGGGGAGCTGTTTTTT
j_gene: TRBJ1-5; v_gene: TRBV19; d_gene: NA; len: 14; CDR3aa: CASSIRSGNQPQHF; CDR3nt: TGTGCCAGTAGTATAAGGTCGGGGAATCAGCCCCAGCATTTT
j_gene: TRBJ1-5; v_gene: TRBV7-8; d_gene: NA; len: 14; CDR3aa: CASSLGGEVQPQHF; CDR3nt: TGTGCCAGCAGCTTAGGGGGGGAGGTTCAGCCCCAGCATTTT
j_gene: TRBJ2-3; v_gene: TRBV4-3; d_gene: TRBD2; len: 15; CDR3aa: CASSQDRGGTDTQYF; CDR3nt: TGCGCCAGCAGCCAAGACCGGGGGGGCACAGATACGCAGTATTTT
j_gene: TRBJ2-1; v_gene: TRBV9; d_gene: NA; len: 13; CDR3aa: CASSASAYNEQFF; CDR3nt: TGTGCCAGCAGCGCGTCGGCCTACAATGAGCAGTTCTTC
j_gene: TRBJ1-5; v_gene: TRBV6-5; d_gene: TRBD1; len: 14; CDR3aa: CASSLQGSNQPQHF; CDR3nt: TGTGCCAGCAGTTTACAGGGGAGCAATCAGCCCCAGCATTTT
j_gene: TRBJ1-3; v_gene: TRBV5-1; d_gene: TRBD1; len: 15; CDR3aa: CATATGTGGPNTIYF; CDR3nt: TGCGCCACCGCTACGGGGACAGGGGGCCCAAACACCATATATTTT
j_gene: TRBJ2-6; v_gene: TRBV7-8; d_gene: TRBD2; len: 19; CDR3aa: CASSRTSGRFGSGANVLTF; CDR3nt: TGTGCCAGCAGTCGGACTAGCGGGAGGTTCGGATCTGGGGCCAACGTCCTGACTTTC
j_gene: TRBJ2-2; v_gene: TRBV10-3; d_gene: NA; len: 15; CDR3aa: CAISEGDTNTGELFF; CDR3nt: TGTGCCATCAGTGAGGGGGACACGAACACCGGGGAGCTGTTTTTT
j_gene: TRBJ1-6; v_gene: TRBV11-3; d_gene: TRBD1; len: 17; CDR3aa: CASSLDQVGTGDSPLHF; CDR3nt: TGTGCCAGCAGCTTAGATCAAGTTGGGACAGGGGATTCACCCCTCCACTTT